A selection of T cell receptor beta chains follows, all from one sample in a study of cytomegalovirus exposure and HLA in healthy donors. The protocol was immunoSEQ multiplex PCR, while the TCRdb copy is restricted to in-frame clones and leaves out a portion. In the table there are roughly 65,000 clones, 80% of which are singletons. The sequencing sample was made of PBMCs. All receptors derive from a woman younger than 45 in good health and CMV-seronegative. Both conserved end residues are part of each CDR3. Some rows mark clone size as missing; the rest say once, few, many or name a class of expanded clone.

v_gene	j_gene	abundance	CDR3aa
TRBV25-1	TRBJ2-3	NA	CASSAADTQYF
TRBV29-1	TRBJ1-1	NA	CSGWDRAINTEAFF
TRBV6-4	TRBJ1-5	NA	CLDRARKSNQPQHF
TRBV30	TRBJ2-7	NA	CAWSPLAGVSYEQYF
TRBV10-3	TRBJ2-1	NA	CASWGQNNEQFF
TRBV30	TRBJ2-7	few	CAYSGFAYEQYF
TRBV28	TRBJ1-6	NA	CASSWGGGQGDSPLHF
TRBV4-3	TRBJ1-2	NA	CASSQSTGGSGKYGYTF
TRBV30	TRBJ2-7	NA	CAWSVPGRGEQYF
TRBV10-1	TRBJ1-2	NA	CASSHDRAYGYTF
TRBV11-2	TRBJ2-7	NA	CASSEQGYEQYF
TRBV6-5	TRBJ2-7	NA	CASSTRGTKNEQYF
TRBV7-9	TRBJ1-2	NA	CASSPLTGNYGYTF
TRBV20-1	TRBJ1-3	NA	CSAASGNTIYF
TRBV11-3	TRBJ2-1	NA	CASSYRTSGSHEQFF
TRBV28	TRBJ1-5	NA	CASRTGNQPQHF
TRBV30	TRBJ1-3	NA	CAWSRGTGGTQPGNTIYF
TRBV6-6	TRBJ1-6	NA	CASSSRQGTNSPLHF
TRBV4-2	TRBJ2-2	NA	CASSQVGSGSGELFF
TRBV10-2	TRBJ1-5	NA	CASSEQGRQPQHF
TRBV5-1	TRBJ1-2	NA	CASSLQAGGGYTF
TRBV18	TRBJ2-2	few	CASSPDGQPNTGELFF
TRBV6-1	TRBJ2-7	NA	CASRQTSGEFYEQYF
TRBV25-1	TRBJ2-5	once	CASSEGGGGETQYF
TRBV15	TRBJ2-1	NA	CATSERGTANEQFF
TRBV30	TRBJ1-1	NA	CAWTGQLNTEAFF
TRBV11-2	TRBJ2-5	NA	CASSNPRQGTRGTQYF
TRBV30	TRBJ1-6	NA	CAWSVTGPNSPLHF
TRBV29-1	TRBJ1-3	NA	CSAGGASSGNTIYF
TRBV6-5	TRBJ1-6	NA	CASRPGGGGPLHF
TRBV30	TRBJ2-3	NA	CAWNQGAGGTDTQYF
TRBV5-6	TRBJ2-3	NA	CASSLAGGDTQYF
TRBV6-1	TRBJ2-6	NA	CASTGGAGANVLTF
TRBV30	TRBJ2-5	few	CAWSLTGSETQYF
TRBV30	TRBJ1-3	NA	CAWMQGNTIYF
TRBV7-8	TRBJ2-1	once	CASSLGRPGEQFF
TRBV30	TRBJ1-6	NA	CAWSFDRVISPLHF
TRBV28	TRBJ1-2	NA	CASSVLTGGYTF
TRBV27	TRBJ2-1	once	CASSLPARTSGRHTGEQFF
TRBV9	TRBJ1-2	NA	CASSTTRDSPYGYTF
TRBV10-3	TRBJ2-1	NA	CAISVGGASDEQFF
TRBV6-1	TRBJ1-4	few	CASSRDLEGEKLFF
TRBV28	TRBJ1-5	NA	CASSQSLGNQPQHF
TRBV7-9	TRBJ1-4	NA	CASNLDRGNEKLFF
TRBV4-3	TRBJ1-1	NA	CASSHVLGNTEAFF
TRBV28	TRBJ1-5	NA	CASSWGQRFNQPQHF
TRBV10-2	TRBJ2-3	few	CASMRATDTQYF
TRBV10-1	TRBJ2-1	NA	CASSEIPGPGVGQFF
TRBV4-1	TRBJ1-6	NA	CASSQGPPGFSNSPLHF
TRBV10-1	TRBJ2-7	NA	CASSESGAYEQYF
TRBV7-8	TRBJ2-7	NA	CASSSPDRAGYEQYF
TRBV2	TRBJ1-4	few	CASGQTDNEKLFF
TRBV6-5	TRBJ2-1	once	CASETRDRGHEQFF